Listed below are T cell receptor beta chains from one sample, sequenced in a study of patients and donors after allogeneic stem cell transplantation. MiXCR, run by TCRdb on the RT-PCR reads, gives a single entry per CDR3 protein. The sample lists more than 850,000 distinct CDR3 sequences, around 17% occurring once. The sample taken for sequencing was blood, either unsorted or a sorted T cell fraction (not recorded which). The receptors were gathered from a human donor who was either an allogeneic HSCT recipient or a stem cell or donor lymphocyte infusion donor (not recorded which). It is not recorded whose cells these are; they may come from a transplant donor. CDR3s include the opening cysteine and the closing phenylalanine or tryptophan. The D gene is left open where the match is weak. Clone size is shown for a subset of rows, as once, few, many or a class of expanded clone.

TRBD1	.	TRBV18	TRBJ1-2	CASSPGQGTYGYTF	TGTGCCAGCTCACCCGGACAGGGGACCTATGGCTACACCTTC
TRBD1	.	TRBV20-1	TRBJ1-2	CSAGHPDRAVSF	TGCAGTGCCGGGCACCCGGACAGGGCCGTCTCCTTC
TRBD2	few	TRBV6-2/TRBV6-3	TRBJ2-3	CASSRGGSLDTQYF	TGTGCCAGCTCGCGGGGGGGCTCCTTGGATACGCAGTATTTT
TRBD1	few	TRBV30	TRBJ2-7	CAWSAGGTGGYEQYF	TGTGCCTGGAGTGCCGGAGGGACAGGGGGCTACGAGCAGTACTTC
.	many	TRBV29-1	TRBJ1-1	CSVLRGHTEAFF	TGCAGCGTTTTACGGGGCCACACTGAAGCTTTCTTT
.	few	TRBV6-1	TRBJ1-1	CASRFGTYTEAFF	TGTGCCAGCAGGTTCGGGACTTACACTGAAGCTTTCTTT
TRBD2	.	TRBV24-1	TRBJ2-5	CATSTLGGSQETQYF	TGTGCCACCAGTACCCTGGGGGGGTCCCAAGAGACCCAGTACTTC
.	.	TRBV5-1	TRBJ2-3	CASSRRRGADTQYF	TGCGCCAGCAGTAGGCGGAGGGGGGCAGATACGCAGTATTTT
.	many	TRBV12-3/TRBV12-4	TRBJ1-1	CASSEGPVYTEAFF	TGTGCCAGCAGTGAGGGACCGGTGTACACTGAAGCTTTCTTT
TRBD1	few	TRBV6-1	TRBJ1-3	CASSRTGATGNTIYF	TGTGCCAGCAGTCGAACAGGGGCCACTGGAAACACCATATATTTT
.	.	TRBV6-5	TRBJ1-1	CASSYYYREMNTEAFF	TGTGCCAGCAGTTACTATTACAGGGAGATGAACACTGAAGCTTTCTTT
.	.	TRBV4-3	TRBJ1-4	CASSQALGATNEKLFF	TGCGCCAGCAGCCAAGCCTTGGGGGCAACTAATGAAAAACTGTTTTTT
.	.	TRBV7-8	TRBJ2-7	CAGAGDSYEQYF	TGCGCAGGGGCTGGCGATTCCTACGAGCAGTACTTC
.	few	TRBV5-1	TRBJ2-2	CASSLSENGELFF	TGCGCCAGCAGCTTGTCAGAAAATGGGGAGCTGTTTTTT
TRBD2	.	TRBV7-3	TRBJ2-1	CASSFGIAGSEQFF	TGTGCCAGCAGCTTCGGGATAGCGGGAAGTGAGCAGTTCTTC
.	once	TRBV11-3	TRBJ2-1	CASSFSRAGYNEQFF	TGTGCCAGCAGCTTCAGCCGGGCCGGCTACAATGAGCAGTTCTTC
TRBD1	.	TRBV20-1	TRBJ2-7	CSARDGPRQGAYEQYF	TGCAGTGCTAGGGATGGCCCTCGACAGGGGGCCTACGAGCAGTACTTC
TRBD2	few	TRBV9	TRBJ2-5	CASSERGGREQTQYF	TGTGCCAGCAGCGAGCGGGGGGGAAGAGAACAGACCCAGTACTTC
TRBD1	many	TRBV7-9	TRBJ2-5	CASSSMDRGETQYF	TGTGCCAGCAGCTCCATGGACAGGGGAGAGACCCAGTACTTC
.	.	TRBV7-2	TRBJ2-1	CEAHSYNEQFF	TGTGAAGCGCACTCCTACAATGAGCAGTTCTTC
.	.	TRBV12-3/TRBV12-4	TRBJ1-1	CASSLGGGRYTEAFF	TGTGCCAGCAGTTTAGGGGGGGGTAGGTACACTGAAGCTTTCTTT
.	few	TRBV9	TRBJ2-3	CASSVAEADTQYF	TGTGCCAGCAGCGTAGCTGAGGCAGATACGCAGTATTTT
.	few	TRBV15	TRBJ1-5	CATGRETNQPQHF	TGTGCCACCGGAAGGGAGACCAATCAGCCCCAGCATTTT
.	few	TRBV24-1	TRBJ2-7	CATSPGHSYEQYF	TGTGCCACCAGTCCGGGACACTCCTACGAGCAGTACTTC
.	few	TRBV6-1	TRBJ2-5	CASRLGTGAYQETQYF	TGTGCCAGCCGTCTGGGAACGGGCGCGTACCAAGAGACCCAGTACTTC
.	few	TRBV7-2	TRBJ1-2	CASSLPDRFYGYTF	TGTGCCAGCAGCTTACCGGACAGATTCTATGGCTACACCTTC